This TCR beta chain was identified in a study of blood T cell repertoires in COVID-19. Overall study: PBMCs, B-cell-depleted T cells, or T cells were the source of the cDNA or gDNA that made up the material.

Germline CDR1 and CDR2: SGDLS and YYNGEE. Trimming at V came to 4 bases and at J to 6 bases, leaving 2 bases not matched to a gene. The CDR3 runs to 14 residues. The table came from immunoSEQ multiplex PCR; TCRdb's copy has only in-frame clones and leaves some out. The sample contains approximately 96,000 clones, 90% to 95% of which appear only once. The chain has TRBV9 and TRBJ1-6; the match to TRBD1 covers 9 bases. The receptor was derived from a man between 60 and 75 years old with acute or convalescent COVID-19. Sequences were obtained from peripheral blood. In nucleotides, the CDR3 is TGTGCCAGCAGCTGGGACAGGGTTAATTCACCCCTCCACTTT. Its protein is CASSWDRVNSPLHF.